What follows are 11 T cell receptor beta chains derived from one specimen sequenced in a study of human T cells and chemical hapten exposure. TCRdb re-called the RACE reads with MiXCR, one entry per CDR3 protein. The top ten clones hold 7.5% to 8.5% of a sample with 340,000 or so distinct CDR3 sequences, under 9% of them seen once. The time point here: patch test 1, 2 weeks after DPC sensitization. Treatment specified: therapeutic diphenylcyclopropenone sensitization with weekly scalp DPC. Sequencing used whole blood, obtained in connection with sensitization to the hapten diphenylcyclopropenone (DPC). The receptors come from a woman in her late teens or twenties with alopecia areata. Some clones in this sample may be carry-over from other donors' samples.

This chain joins TRBV12-3 or TRBV12-4 and TRBJ1-6; 8 bases are shared with TRBD1. The CDR3 contains 14 residues. The ends lost 9 bases at V and 6 bases at J; junction bases unmatched: 7. CDR3 nucleotides: TGTGCCAGTTACCGGACAGGGCGTAATTCACCCCTCCACTTT. Amino acid sequence: CASYRTGRNSPLHF.

This chain links TRBV7-2 with TRBJ1-6; the D is unclear. CDR3 length equals 15 residues. Germline-derived CDR1 and CDR2 are SGHTA and FQGNSA. V was trimmed by 5 bases and J by 8 bases, leaving 16 bases between them. The CDR3 sequence is CASSGRLGWDSPLHF. In DNA, the CDR3 is TGTGCCAGCAGCGGAAGGTTGGGATGGGATTCACCCCTCCACTTT.

The chain is built from TRBV7-9 and TRBJ1-2; unclear D gene. The CDR3 is 13 amino acids. V lost 5 bases and J lost 4, with 11 bases in between. Germline V CDR1 and CDR2: SEHNR, FQNEAQ (reference sequence). This CDR3 reads CASSAALPYGYTF. CDR3 bases: TGTGCCAGCAGCGCCGCATTGCCCTATGGCTACACCTTC.

This clonotype was observed many times. The V gene is TRBV12-3 or TRBV12-4, the J gene TRBJ1-4; no definite D call. Deletions cut 8 bases from V and 8 bases from J, with 15 bases between. CDR3 size: 13 residues. This chain's CDR3 is CASAGPYKEKLFF. The CDR3 nucleotides are TGTGCCAGCGCTGGACCCTATAAGGAAAAACTGTTTTTT.

The chain's CDR3 is CAISVGGDPSNQPQHF. The CDR3 coding sequence is TGTGCCATCAGTGTTGGGGGGGACCCTAGCAATCAGCCCCAGCATTTT. V gene TRBV10-3 combines with J gene TRBJ1-5; D may be TRBD1 (5 bases). CDR3 length: 16 residues. Germline V gene sequence: CDR1 ENHRY, CDR2 SYGVKD. V gave up 4 bases and J gave up 0 bases, with 13 bases separating them.

This clonotype has at least ten counts. The chain has TRBV12-3 or TRBV12-4 and TRBJ2-3; D might be TRBD2 (6 bases). The CDR3 has 15 residues. V lost 0 bases and J 2 bases, leaving 9 bases between the germline ends. CDR3 in amino acids: CASSLAGGLTDTQYF. CDR3 nucleotides: TGTGCCAGCAGTTTAGCGGGGGGTCTCACAGATACGCAGTATTTT.

V is TRBV12-3 or TRBV12-4 and J is TRBJ1-6; D is unresolved. The CDR3 covers 14 residues. The V end lost 6 bases, the J end lost 6 bases, and 12 bases lay between the germline ends. CDR3 nucleotides: TGTGCCAGCAGCGCCGCGCTTTTTAATTCACCCCTCCACTTT. Residues: CASSAALFNSPLHF.

This clonotype occurred a few times. The chain is built from TRBV7-9 and TRBJ2-7, with D possibly matching TRBD1 (6 bases). Trimming pared 4 bases from V and 4 bases from J, leaving 11 bases between. This CDR3 is 13 amino acids long. In germline, CDR1 is SEHNR, CDR2 FQNEAQ (reference sequence). CDR3 nucleotides: TGTGCCAGCAGCTACCGGGACAATTACGAGCAGTACTTC. As protein: CASSYRDNYEQYF.

A few counts support this clonotype. The chain employs TRBV7-3 and TRBJ2-1; D perhaps matches TRBD1 (6 bases). Trimming cost V 2 bases and J 1 base, with 9 bases left between them. The CDR3 runs to 15 residues. CDR1 and CDR2 (germline): SGHTA, FQGTGA. As DNA, the CDR3 is TGTGCCAGCAGCTTATCGACAGGTTCCTACAATGAGCAGTTCTTC. Translation: CASSLSTGSYNEQFF.

This clonotype was counted many times. This chain joins TRBV6-2 or TRBV6-3 and TRBJ2-7; TRBD2 matches 10 bases. CDR1 and CDR2 (germline): MNHEY, SVGEGT. The V gene end was trimmed by 8 bases and the J gene end by 3 bases; junction bases not matched to a gene: 1. This CDR3 has 12 residues. CDR3 nucleotides: TGTGCCAGCCGGACTAGCGGCTACGAGCAGTACTTC. Amino acids: CASRTSGYEQYF.

The chain combines TRBV5-1 with TRBJ2-3; TRBD1 matches at 11 bases. V gave up 4 bases and J gave up 4 bases; unmatched junction bases: 2. CDR1 is SGHRS, CDR2 YFSETQ, per germline. The CDR3 sequence is 14 residues long. The CDR3: CASSTGQGADTQYF. The CDR3, as DNA: TGCGCCAGCAGCACGGGACAGGGGGCAGATACGCAGTATTTT.